This TCR beta chain is drawn from a study of Ad26.COV2.S vaccination and SARS-CoV-2 variants. Study-level background: Once or twice, 56 days apart, Ad26.COV2.S was delivered intramuscularly.

Notes on this clone: The antigen is undetermined.

The data were produced by immunoSEQ multiplex PCR, yet TCRdb's version contains in-frame clones alone and is incomplete. Of around 250,000 clones in the sample, roughly 87% were seen once. Findings of the study overall: Placebo recipients trailed vaccine recipients in spike-specific TCR breadth.

CDR3 length: 13 amino acids. CDR1 KGHSH and CDR2 LQKENI come from the germline V gene. The V gene lost 2 bases and the J gene lost 1 base, with 3 bases spanning the gap. Treatment denoted: roughly 20 received Ad26.COV2.S at low or high dose, single or two shots; 5 received placebo; per-sample allocation not given. Collection of the samples took place on day 63 after the first injection of vaccine or placebo. Ad26.COV2.S expressed prefusion-stabilized spike from the original Wuhan strain. The chain employs TRBV18 and TRBJ2-1; no clear D. The sequences come from peripheral blood, collected in a trial of Ad26.COV2.S vaccine versus placebo. The TCR originated in a person aged 18 to 65 who received the Ad26.COV2.S COVID-19 vaccine or a placebo. CDR3 residues: CASSPSSYNEQFF. The CDR3 nucleotides read TGTGCCAGCTCACCATCATCCTACAATGAGCAGTTCTTC.